This TCR beta chain was retrieved from a study of blood T cell repertoires in COVID-19. Across the whole study: COVID-19 samples from acute and convalescent phases originated in the United States, Italy and Spain. Nucleic acid was either cDNA or gDNA, and it came from T cells, B-cell-depleted T cells, or PBMCs.

In the authors' methods: Scientists estimated how many nucleated cells there were by amplifying reference gene primers. Method: immunoSEQ multiplex PCR; TCRdb's copy keeps in-frame clones and lacks some. V and J calls and clone size are those listed in that table; D and trimming were worked out from the DNA. This sample has roughly 500,000 clones, with nearly 90% found just once. Trimming pared 5 bases from V and 0 bases from J, leaving 17 bases between. The length of the CDR3 is 16 residues. The germline gives CDR1 SNHLY, CDR2 FYNNEI. It was during active infection that Seattle patients were enrolled and then longitudinally followed.

The gene calls are TRBV2 and TRBJ2-7; weak D call: TRBD1 (6 bases). The sequenced sample consisted of peripheral blood. The clonotype was recovered from a man between 18 and 35 years old with COVID-19, enrolled during active disease. This CDR3 is CASSTRDIQTSYEQYF. For the CDR3, the DNA is TGTGCCAGCAGTACCCGGGACATTCAAACCTCCTACGAGCAGTACTTC.